This TCR beta chain was sequenced during a study of shared clonotypes between healthy human individuals. It was at deep level that the assay was run. TCRdb's table, derived via immunoSEQ multiplex PCR, lists solely in-frame clones and lacks some. Of some 2,000,000 clones listed, roughly 95% were seen once; the top ten hold roughly 0.13%. Remarks on this clone: The antigen is undetermined.

Study-level findings and limits: A handful of donors had around 5% of their naive CD4 clonotypes in common. Generation probabilities of non-shared clonotypes were lower (relative to those shared by all four donors).

CDR1 is SGHTA and CDR2 is FQGNSA in the germline V gene. The ends lost 1 base at V and 1 base at J; junction bases unmatched: 4. The CDR3 consists of 16 residues. The TCR was taken from a man aged 18-30 years in good health. The chain carries TRBV7-2 and TRBJ2-5; 9 bases align to TRBD2. The sample was naive CD4+ T cells sorted from blood. Regarding subset: CD45RA+ positively selected. The CDR3 region is CASSLDLAGTQETQYF. The DNA for the CDR3 is TGTGCCAGCAGCTTAGACCTAGCGGGAACCCAAGAGACCCAGTACTTC.